What follows are 27 T cell receptor beta chains derived from one specimen sequenced in a study of PD-L1 blockade in urothelial cancer. Time point indicated: peripheral blood 6 weeks after treatment start. Here immunoSEQ multiplex PCR was the method, and the copy in TCRdb shows in-frame clones only, minus some. This table holds around 47,000 clones, approximately 78% found once. This material consisted of PBMCs, taken around atezolizumab (anti-PD-L1) treatment. Receptors were obtained from a man in his sixties with urothelial cancer.

This chain uses TRBV19 with TRBJ1-5; no firm D call. The germline V gene has CDR1 LNHDA and CDR2 SQIVND (reference sequence). Trimming shortened V by 0 bases and J by 6 bases, and 12 bases separated the two germline ends. The CDR3 extends over 15 amino acids. As DNA, the CDR3 is TGTGCCAGTAGTATAGAGGCAGGATGGGCTCAGCCCCAGCATTTT. It yields the protein CASSIEAGWAQPQHF.

CDR3 sequence reads: CATSRDSGGFYEQYF. In DNA, the CDR3 is TGTGCCACCAGCAGAGACTCAGGGGGCTTCTACGAGCAGTACTTC. This sequence joins TRBV15 and TRBJ2-7, with 8 bases that match TRBD1. CDR1 LNHNV and CDR2 YYDKDF come from the germline V gene (reference sequence). The length of the CDR3 is 15 residues. V was pared by 0 bases and J by 3 bases, with 4 bases of the junction left unmatched.

The genes are TRBV4-3 and TRBJ2-2; D is possibly TRBD2 (6 bases). Germline CDR1 and CDR2: LGHNA and YSLEER. This CDR3 is built from 17 residues. Trimming took off 0 bases at V and 1 base at J, with 12 bases between the two ends. The CDR3 sequence is CASSQDLREWNTGELFF. The CDR3 DNA sequence: TGCGCCAGCAGCCAAGATTTACGGGAGTGGAACACCGGGGAGCTGTTTTTT.

The rearrangement joins TRBV7-2 to TRBJ2-6, with 9 bases aligning to TRBD2. CDR3 length: 17 amino acids. CDR1 and CDR2 (germline): SGHTA, FQGNSA. Unmatched junction bases numbered 6, after V lost 6 bases and J lost 0 bases. In DNA, the CDR3 is TGTGCCAGCAGGCTGGGCGGGGGGGCCTCTGGGGCCAACGTCCTGACTTTC. Translation: CASRLGGGASGANVLTF.

This clone appeared a few times. The rearrangement joins TRBV18 to TRBJ1-1, with 7 bases identical to TRBD1. Germline V lookup: CDR1 KGHSH, CDR2 LQKENI. This CDR3 is built from 14 residues. The trim removed 4 bases at V and 1 base at J, leaving 3 bases unmatched. The CDR3 protein is CASSQGQTNTEAFF. CDR3 DNA: TGTGCCAGCTCACAGGGACAGACGAACACTGAAGCTTTCTTT. Supplemented by reference TRBV18 and TRBJ1-1, the full variable domain reads NAGVMQNPRHLVRRRGQEARLRCSPMKGHSHVYWYRQLPEEGLKFMVYLQKENIIDESGMPKERFSAEFPKEGPSILRIQQVVRGDSAAYFCASSQGQTNTEAFFGQGTRLTVV.

This rearrangement joins TRBV10-3 to TRBJ1-6; unclear D gene. Trimming took 0 bases from V and 6 from J, leaving 9 bases between them. This CDR3 is built from 15 residues. Germline-derived CDR1 and CDR2 are ENHRY and SYGVKD. CDR3: CAISESEGTNSPLHF. CDR3 DNA sequence: TGTGCCATCAGTGAGTCTGAGGGAACTAATTCACCCCTCCACTTT.

This clone has only a few counts. This chain joins TRBV14 and TRBJ1-2; D may be TRBD1 (5 bases). Germline CDR1 and CDR2: SGHDN and FVKESK. Trimming took 4 bases from V and 4 from J, leaving 19 bases between them. This CDR3 is built from 16 residues. The CDR3 region is CASSRGLGLGVYGYTF. The CDR3 DNA reads TGTGCCAGCAGCCGGGGCTTAGGCCTTGGGGTCTATGGCTACACCTTC. Together with reference TRBV14 and TRBJ1-2, the CDR3 gives the full variable domain: EAGVTQFPSHSVIEKGQTVTLRCDPISGHDNLYWYRRVMGKEIKFLLHFVKESKQDESGMPNNRFLAERTGGTYSTLKVQPAELEDSGVYFCASSRGLGLGVYGYTFGSGTRLTVV.

The CDR3 loop is CASSLLPAGDYGYTF. The CDR3 DNA reads as TGCGCCAGCAGCTTGCTCCCAGCAGGCGACTATGGCTACACCTTC. V usage is TRBV5-1 and J usage is TRBJ1-2; D is unclear. The CDR3 runs 15 residues. CDR1 SGHRS and CDR2 YFSETQ come from the germline V gene. The V end was cut by 1 base, the J end by 3 bases, with 13 bases between.

The chain employs TRBV7-2 and TRBJ1-1; D call uncertain. The germline gives CDR1 SGHTA, CDR2 FQGNSA. V dropped 3 bases and J dropped 0 bases, with 14 bases sitting between them. The CDR3 loop spans 16 amino acids. The CDR3 DNA reads TGTGCCAGCAGCTTGAGGATTGGCAGATTGAACACTGAAGCTTTCTTT. Protein: CASSLRIGRLNTEAFF.

The V gene is TRBV2, the J gene TRBJ2-5; 11 positions agree with TRBD1. Per the germline V gene, CDR1 is SNHLY and CDR2 is FYNNEI. Losses at the gene ends were 8 bases for V and 1 base for J; bases not matched to a gene: 9. There are 16 residues in the CDR3. The CDR3 nucleotides are TGTGCCAGCGGGGGAGGGGACAGGGGGGTCCAAGAGACCCAGTACTTC. This sequence encodes CASGGGDRGVQETQYF.

This clone was counted a few times. CDR3 protein: CASSLLRGNGYTF. DNA for the CDR3: TGTGCCAGCAGTTTACTTCGGGGAAATGGCTACACCTTC. V and J are TRBV27 and TRBJ1-2; D is unresolved. The germline V and J ends were trimmed by 2 bases and 6 bases, with 10 bases remaining between them. Germline V gene sequence: CDR1 MNHEY, CDR2 SMNVEV (reference sequence). The CDR3 consists of 13 residues.

A single count supports this clone. The chain carries TRBV30 and TRBJ2-7, with D unresolved. V lost 3 bases and J 3 bases, leaving 6 bases between the germline ends. Germline V gene data show CDR1 as GTSNPN and CDR2 as SVGIG (reference sequence). This CDR3 is built from 11 residues. CDR3 residues: CAWRQSYEQYF. The CDR3 coding sequence is TGTGCCTGGAGACAGAGCTACGAGCAGTACTTC. Variable domain in full (rest from reference TRBV30 and TRBJ2-7): SQTIHQWPATLVQPVGSPLSLECTVEGTSNPNLYWYRQAAGRGLQLLFYSVGIGQISSEVPQNLSASRPQDRQFILSSKKLLLSDSGFYLCAWRQSYEQYFGPGTRLTVT.

The J gene is TRBJ2-2, the V gene TRBV11-3, with D possibly TRBD2 on 5 matching bases. CDR3 size: 15 residues. Trimming took 1 base from V and 3 from J, leaving 9 bases between them. CDR1 and CDR2 from the germline V gene are SGHNT and YENEEA. CDR3 protein: CASSLGTGDTGELFF. The CDR3 DNA is TGTGCCAGCAGCTTAGGGACTGGGGACACCGGGGAGCTGTTTTTT. Using reference TRBV11-3 and TRBJ2-2 for the parts outside the CDR3, the full variable domain is EAGVVQSPRYKIIEKKQPVAFWCNPISGHNTLYWYLQNLGQGPELLIRYENEEAVDDSQLPKDRFSAERLKGVDSTLKIQPAELGDSAVYLCASSLGTGDTGELFFGEGSRLTVL.

The rearrangement uses TRBV5-8 and TRBJ2-3; the match to TRBD2 covers 11 bases. Per the germline V gene, CDR1 is SGHTS and CDR2 is YDEGEE. The CDR3 extends over 16 amino acids. Trimming at V came to 4 bases and at J to 7 bases, leaving 11 bases not matched to a gene. DNA for the CDR3: TGTGCCAGCAGCCTACTAGCGGGGGCCCTCGCCAATACGCAGTATTTT. Translated, it gives CASSLLAGALANTQYF.

This chain links TRBV19 with TRBJ2-3, with TRBD2 matching over 9 bases. Germline trimming cut 4 bases from V and 6 bases from J; bases unmatched to any gene: 2. Germline CDR1 reads LNHDA; CDR2 reads SQIVND (reference sequence). The length of the CDR3 is 13 residues. CDR3 sequence reads: CASSNLAGDTQYF. The CDR3 coding sequence is TGTGCCAGTAGTAATCTAGCGGGGGATACGCAGTATTTT.

The chain recombines TRBV19 with TRBJ2-3; 7 bases line up with TRBD2. CDR3 length: 13 residues. Germline V gene sequence: CDR1 LNHDA, CDR2 SQIVND (reference sequence). Trimming at V came to 6 bases and at J to 2 bases, leaving 2 bases not matched to a gene. In DNA form, the CDR3 reads TGTGCCAGTAGCGGGACTAACACAGATACGCAGTATTTT. Its translation is CASSGTNTDTQYF.

The CDR3 here is CASSVLAMSGEQYF. The DNA of the CDR3 is TGTGCCAGCAGTGTGTTAGCAATGTCAGGGGAGCAGTACTTC. The rearrangement joins TRBV2 to TRBJ2-7; a weak D match, TRBD1 (5 bases). V lost 4 bases to trimming and J lost 7 bases, with 17 bases between them. The V gene's germline CDR1 is SNHLY and CDR2 FYNNEI. This CDR3 comprises 14 residues. Filled out from reference TRBV2 and TRBJ2-7, the complete variable domain reads EPEVTQTPSHQVTQMGQEVILRCVPISNHLYFYWYRQILGQKVEFLVSFYNNEISEKSEIFDDQFSVERPDGSNFTLKIRSTKLEDSAMYFCASSVLAMSGEQYFGPGTRLTVT.

V usage is TRBV7-2 and J usage is TRBJ2-7; maybe TRBD2 (6 bases). The length of the CDR3 is 15 residues. CDR1 is SGHTA, CDR2 FQGNSA, per germline. Trimming pared 1 base from V and 5 bases from J, leaving 15 bases between. CDR3 in DNA: TGTGCCAGCAGCTTAGGACTAGTACCCTTAAACGAGCAGTACTTC. It is translated as CASSLGLVPLNEQYF.

V is TRBV6-5 and J is TRBJ2-7; D may be TRBD1 (5 bases). There are 15 residues in the CDR3. Trimming pared 3 bases from V and 5 bases from J, leaving 17 bases between. From germline, CDR1 is MNHEY and CDR2 SVGAGI. The CDR3 reads CASSYTREAIHEQYF. In DNA form, the CDR3 reads TGTGCCAGCAGTTATACCAGGGAAGCTATCCACGAGCAGTACTTC.

This clone was observed once. The chain uses TRBV12-2 and TRBJ1-5; the table gives TRBD1 as D, unverified against the DNA. TRBV12-2 is a listed pseudogene. The CDR3 covers 15 residues. This chain's CDR3 is CASRSQADFNQPQHF. CDR3 nucleotides: TGTGCAAGTCGCTCGCAGGCTGATTTTAATCAGCCCCAGCATTTT.

The chain carries TRBV25-1 and TRBJ2-5, with 14 bases identical to TRBD2. The CDR3 totals 16 residues. The germline V gene has CDR1 MGHDK and CDR2 SYGVNS. The ends lost 1 base at V and 4 bases at J; junction bases unmatched: 2. This CDR3 is CASSEWGLAGAETQYF. CDR3 DNA sequence: TGTGCCAGCAGTGAATGGGGACTAGCGGGGGCAGAGACCCAGTACTTC. Variable domain in full (rest from reference TRBV25-1 and TRBJ2-5): EADIYQTPRYLVIGTGKKITLECSQTMGHDKMYWYQQDPGMELHLIHYSYGVNSTEKGDLSSESTVSRIRTEHFPLTLESARPSHTSQYLCASSEWGLAGAETQYFGPGTRLLVL.

The chain links TRBV28 to TRBJ2-7; 9 positions agree with TRBD1. Trimming took 5 bases from V and 5 from J; bases not matched to a gene: 7. Germline CDR1 reads MDHEN; CDR2 reads SYDVKM. This CDR3 region has 14 residues. CDR3 sequence reads: CASSRDRAKDEQYF. The CDR3 DNA reads TGTGCCAGCAGTCGGGACAGGGCGAAGGACGAGCAGTACTTC.

Only a few counts were recorded for this clone. The chain employs TRBV5-1 and TRBJ1-6, with 8 bases identical to TRBD1. The V gene end was trimmed by 2 bases and the J gene end by 10 bases; junction bases not matched to a gene: 8. CDR1 and CDR2 from the germline V gene are SGHRS and YFSETQ. The CDR3 covers 15 residues. The CDR3 region is CASSLQGGLRSPLHF. The CDR3 DNA follows: TGCGCCAGCAGCTTACAGGGGGGTTTACGGTCACCCCTCCACTTT.

The CDR3 DNA reads TGTGCCAGCGGATCAGGGGCTCTGAACACTGAAGCTTTCTTT. This sequence encodes CASGSGALNTEAFF. This sequence joins TRBV28 and TRBJ1-1; tentatively, D is TRBD1 (6 bases). CDR1 and CDR2 from the germline V gene are MDHEN and SYDVKM. This CDR3 is built from 14 residues. The V gene lost 8 bases and the J gene lost 0 bases, with 13 bases spanning the gap.

The chain recombines TRBV6-6 with TRBJ2-1; weak D call: TRBD2 (6 bases). Trimming pared 2 bases from V and 4 bases from J, leaving 6 bases between. Germline V lookup: CDR1 MNHNY, CDR2 SVGAGI (reference sequence). This CDR3 contains 13 residues. The chain's CDR3 is CASSYSGYNEQFF. The CDR3 DNA reads as TGTGCCAGCAGTTACAGCGGGTACAATGAGCAGTTCTTC.

The chain employs TRBV18 and TRBJ2-3, with D perhaps matching TRBD2 (7 bases). V dropped 2 bases and J dropped 5 bases, with 11 bases sitting between them. The CDR3 runs 14 residues. Germline CDR1 reads KGHSH; CDR2 reads LQKENI. CDR3 sequence reads: CASSPGGAVDTQYF. CDR3 DNA: TGTGCCAGCTCACCAGGGGGGGCCGTAGATACGCAGTATTTT.

This chain connects TRBV6-1 to TRBJ2-5; TRBD1 aligns across 8 bases. J gave up 5 bases and V 3 bases, and 11 bases lay outside the gene matches. The CDR3 spans 16 residues. From germline, CDR1 is MNHNS and CDR2 SASEGT. The CDR3 spells CASSDWNRGTGETQYF. CDR3 DNA sequence: TGTGCCAGCAGTGATTGGAACAGGGGGACGGGCGAGACCCAGTACTTC.